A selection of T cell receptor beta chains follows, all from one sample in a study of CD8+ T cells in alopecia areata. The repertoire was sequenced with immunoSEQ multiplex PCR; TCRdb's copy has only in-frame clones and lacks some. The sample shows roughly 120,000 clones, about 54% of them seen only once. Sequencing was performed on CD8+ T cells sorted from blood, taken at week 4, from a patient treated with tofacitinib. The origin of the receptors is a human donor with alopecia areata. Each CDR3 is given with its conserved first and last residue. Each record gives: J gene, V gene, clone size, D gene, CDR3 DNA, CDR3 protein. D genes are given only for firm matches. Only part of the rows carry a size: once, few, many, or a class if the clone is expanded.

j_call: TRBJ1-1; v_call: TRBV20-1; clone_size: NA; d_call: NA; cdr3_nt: TGCAGTGCGGGGGGGCGTACTGAAGCTTTCTTT; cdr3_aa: CSAGGRTEAFF
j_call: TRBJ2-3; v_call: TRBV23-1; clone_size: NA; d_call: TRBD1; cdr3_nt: TGCGCCAGCAGTCAATCCACAGGGGCCCGCATGGATACGCAGTATTTT; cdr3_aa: CASSQSTGARMDTQYF
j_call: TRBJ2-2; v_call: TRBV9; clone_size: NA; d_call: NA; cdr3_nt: TGTGCCAGCAGCCCCCCCGGGGACTCCGTAAGGACCGGGGAGCTGTTTTTT; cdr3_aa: CASSPPGDSVRTGELFF
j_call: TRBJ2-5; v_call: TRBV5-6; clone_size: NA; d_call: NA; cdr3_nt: TGTGCCAGCAGCTTGGTGGCTCCCCAAGAGACCCAGTACTTC; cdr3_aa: CASSLVAPQETQYF
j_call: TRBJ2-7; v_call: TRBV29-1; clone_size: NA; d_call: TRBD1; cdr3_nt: TGCAGCGTTGAAACAGGGGGGTACGAGCAGTACTTC; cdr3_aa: CSVETGGYEQYF
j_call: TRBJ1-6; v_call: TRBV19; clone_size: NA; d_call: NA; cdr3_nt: TGTGCCAGTAGTGACCCGACAGGACTGAATTCACCCCTCCACTTT; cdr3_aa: CASSDPTGLNSPLHF
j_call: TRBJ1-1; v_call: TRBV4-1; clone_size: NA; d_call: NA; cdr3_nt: TGCGCCAGCAGCCAAGTGACCCTTAACACTGAAGCTTTCTTT; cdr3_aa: CASSQVTLNTEAFF
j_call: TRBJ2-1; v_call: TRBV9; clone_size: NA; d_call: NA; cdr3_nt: TGTGCCAGCAGCGAAAACAGTTTTAGCTCCTACAATGAGCAGTTCTTC; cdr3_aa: CASSENSFSSYNEQFF
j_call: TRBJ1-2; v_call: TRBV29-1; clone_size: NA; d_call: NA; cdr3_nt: TGCAGCGTTGAAGCGGGGAATGGCTACACCTTC; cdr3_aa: CSVEAGNGYTF
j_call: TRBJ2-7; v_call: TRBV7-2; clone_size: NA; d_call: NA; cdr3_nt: TGTGCCAGCACTTTCAACAGGGAAAGCTCCTACGAGCAGTACTTC; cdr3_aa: CASTFNRESSYEQYF
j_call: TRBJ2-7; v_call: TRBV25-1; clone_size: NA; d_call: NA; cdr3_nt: TGTGCCAGCAGTGTGGGAGTTTGGGAGCAGTACTTC; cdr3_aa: CASSVGVWEQYF
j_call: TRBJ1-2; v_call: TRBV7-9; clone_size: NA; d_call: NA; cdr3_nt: TGTGCCAGCAGCCTCGACACGCCCACACTCTATGGCTACACCTTC; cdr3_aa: CASSLDTPTLYGYTF
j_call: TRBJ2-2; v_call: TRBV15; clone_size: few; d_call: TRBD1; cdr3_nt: TGTGCCACCAGCACTGAGGGACAGAAGAACACCGGGGAGCTGTTTTTT; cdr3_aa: CATSTEGQKNTGELFF
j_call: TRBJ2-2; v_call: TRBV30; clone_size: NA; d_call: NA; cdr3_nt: TGTGCCTGGAGAAATACCGGGGAGCTGTTTTTT; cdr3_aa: CAWRNTGELFF
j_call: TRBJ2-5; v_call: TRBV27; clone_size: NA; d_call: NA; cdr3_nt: TGTGCCAGCAGTTTTACGCGCCCTTGGACGCTGGGGGTACAAGAGACCCAGTACTTC; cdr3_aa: CASSFTRPWTLGVQETQYF
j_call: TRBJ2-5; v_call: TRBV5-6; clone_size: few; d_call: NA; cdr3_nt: TGTGCCAGCAGCTTGGATCTCCCGGAGACCCAGTACTTC; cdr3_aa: CASSLDLPETQYF
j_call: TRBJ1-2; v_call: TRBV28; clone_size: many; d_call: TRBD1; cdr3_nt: TGTGCCAGCACCCTGGGACAGCTATTCTATGGCTACACCTTC; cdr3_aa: CASTLGQLFYGYTF
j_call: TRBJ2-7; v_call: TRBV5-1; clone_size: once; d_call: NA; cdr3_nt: TGCGCCAGCACCCCCGGTAGCCCCCCCTACGAGCAGTACTTC; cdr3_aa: CASTPGSPPYEQYF
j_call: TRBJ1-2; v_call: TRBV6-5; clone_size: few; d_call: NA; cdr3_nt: TGTGCCAGCATGAGGGATAGGGATGGCTACACCTTC; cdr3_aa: CASMRDRDGYTF
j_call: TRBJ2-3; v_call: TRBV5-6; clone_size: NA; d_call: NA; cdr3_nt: TGTGCCAGCAGCCGTCTACCACGACAGACCGATACGCAGTATTTT; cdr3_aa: CASSRLPRQTDTQYF
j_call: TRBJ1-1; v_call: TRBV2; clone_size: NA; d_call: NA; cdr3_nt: TGTGCCAGCCTTATCGGGGGGGGCACTGAAGCTTTCTTT; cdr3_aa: CASLIGGGTEAFF
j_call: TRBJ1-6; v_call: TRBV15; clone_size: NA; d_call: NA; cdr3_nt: TGTGCCACCAGCAGAGATCGGGACATTGTTTCACCCCTCCACTTT; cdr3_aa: CATSRDRDIVSPLHF
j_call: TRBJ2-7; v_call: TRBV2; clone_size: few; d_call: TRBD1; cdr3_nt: TGTGCCAGCAGTTACAGGGGAAGCGCCTACGAGCAGTACTTC; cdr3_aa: CASSYRGSAYEQYF
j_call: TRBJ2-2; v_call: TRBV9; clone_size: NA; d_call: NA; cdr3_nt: TGTGCCAGCAGCGTAGTCCCCGGGGAGCTGTTTTTT; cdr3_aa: CASSVVPGELFF
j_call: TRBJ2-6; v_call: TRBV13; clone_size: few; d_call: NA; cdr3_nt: TGTGCCAGCAGCTTCGGCGGGGGCTCAGGCCCTGGGGCCAACGTCCTGACTTTC; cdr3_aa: CASSFGGGSGPGANVLTF
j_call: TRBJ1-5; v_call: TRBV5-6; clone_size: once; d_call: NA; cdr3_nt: TGTGCCAGCAGCTTACAAGATCAGCCCCAGCATTTT; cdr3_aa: CASSLQDQPQHF
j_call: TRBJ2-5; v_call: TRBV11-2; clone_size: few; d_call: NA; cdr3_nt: TGTGCCAGCAGCCCGTTGAACAACCAACCCCAAGAGACCCAGTACTTC; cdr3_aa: CASSPLNNQPQETQYF
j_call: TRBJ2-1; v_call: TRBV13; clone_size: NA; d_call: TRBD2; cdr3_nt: TGTGCCAGCAGCCCTACTGGCGGGGGGCCTGGTGAGCAGTTCTTC; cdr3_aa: CASSPTGGGPGEQFF
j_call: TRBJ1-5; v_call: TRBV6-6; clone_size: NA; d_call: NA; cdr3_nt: TGTGCCAGCAGGACTTATAGCAATCAGCCCCAGCATTTT; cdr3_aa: CASRTYSNQPQHF
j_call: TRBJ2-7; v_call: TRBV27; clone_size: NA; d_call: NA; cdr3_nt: TGTGCCACCGCCCGGACGGCGACCTACGAGCAGTACTTC; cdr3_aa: CATARTATYEQYF
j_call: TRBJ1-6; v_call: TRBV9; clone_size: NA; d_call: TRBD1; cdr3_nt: TGTGCCAGCAGCGCCAGCCCCGGGACAGTAGGGAATTCACCCCTCCACTTT; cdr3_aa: CASSASPGTVGNSPLHF
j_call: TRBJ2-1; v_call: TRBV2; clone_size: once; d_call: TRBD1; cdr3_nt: TGTGCCAGCAGCAACAGGGGTGATGAGCAGTTCTTC; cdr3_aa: CASSNRGDEQFF
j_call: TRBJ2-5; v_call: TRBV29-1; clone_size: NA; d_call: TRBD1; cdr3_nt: TGCAGCGTTGAGGGACAGGAAGAGACCCAGTACTTC; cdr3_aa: CSVEGQEETQYF
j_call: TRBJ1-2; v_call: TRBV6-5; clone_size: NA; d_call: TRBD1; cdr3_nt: TGTGCCAGCAGACTCTCACAGGGGTCGGACTATGGCTACACCTTC; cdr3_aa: CASRLSQGSDYGYTF
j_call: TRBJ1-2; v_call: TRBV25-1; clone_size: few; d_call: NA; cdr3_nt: TGTGCCAGTCCAGGGATGAATGGCTACACCTTC; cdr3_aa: CASPGMNGYTF
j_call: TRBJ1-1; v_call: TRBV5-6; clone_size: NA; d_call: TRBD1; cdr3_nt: TGTGCCAGCAGCTTGGCCTCCGGGACAGTGAACACTGAAGCTTTCTTT; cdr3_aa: CASSLASGTVNTEAFF
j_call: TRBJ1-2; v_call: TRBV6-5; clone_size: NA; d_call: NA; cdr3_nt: TGTGCCAGCAGCCCGACTCAGGGGAATAGCTATGGCTACACCTTC; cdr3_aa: CASSPTQGNSYGYTF
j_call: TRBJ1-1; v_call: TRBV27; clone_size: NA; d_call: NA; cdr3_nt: TGTGCCAGCAGCCTGGACAGTTCGAACACTGAAGCTTTCTTT; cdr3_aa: CASSLDSSNTEAFF
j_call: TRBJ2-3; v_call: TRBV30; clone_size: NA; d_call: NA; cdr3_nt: TGTGCCTGGAGTGTACTCCAGAACACAGATACGCAGTATTTT; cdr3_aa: CAWSVLQNTDTQYF
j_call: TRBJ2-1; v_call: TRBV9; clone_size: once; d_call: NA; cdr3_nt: TGTGCCAGCAGCGTATTTCTTGGGGACAATGAGCAGTTCTTC; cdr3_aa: CASSVFLGDNEQFF
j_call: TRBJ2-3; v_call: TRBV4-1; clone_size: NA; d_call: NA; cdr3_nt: TGCGCCAGCAGCCAAGTTGTTCGGGACCTAGGGCGGTATTTT; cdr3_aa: CASSQVVRDLGRYF
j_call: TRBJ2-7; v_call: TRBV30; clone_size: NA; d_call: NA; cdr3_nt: TGTGCCTGGAGTGGTACTTACGAGCAGTACTTC; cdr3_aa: CAWSGTYEQYF
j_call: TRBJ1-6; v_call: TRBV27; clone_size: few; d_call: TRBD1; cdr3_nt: TGTGCCAGCACCCCATACAGGGGGCAATCACCCCTCCACTTT; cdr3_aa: CASTPYRGQSPLHF
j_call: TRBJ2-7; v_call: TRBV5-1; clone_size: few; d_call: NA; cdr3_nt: TGCGCCAGCAGCTTGTGGGTAGCGGCGGGGGAGCAGTACTTC; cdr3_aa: CASSLWVAAGEQYF
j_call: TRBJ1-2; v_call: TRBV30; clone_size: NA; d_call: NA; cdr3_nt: TGTGCCTGGAGTGTTCAGGGGTCGGGCGGCTACACCTTC; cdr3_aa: CAWSVQGSGGYTF
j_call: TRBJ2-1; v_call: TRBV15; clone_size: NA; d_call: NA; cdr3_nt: TGTGCCACCAGCCTCTCCCCGTGGGAGCAGTTCTTC; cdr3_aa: CATSLSPWEQFF
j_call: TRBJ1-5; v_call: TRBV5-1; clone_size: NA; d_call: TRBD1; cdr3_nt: TGCGCCAGCAGCTTGCGGGCAGGGGGGCAGCCCCAGCATTTT; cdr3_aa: CASSLRAGGQPQHF